This T cell receptor beta chain originates from a study of metastatic and nonmetastatic thyroid tumors. For the study at large: Where malignant and benign thyroid patients were concerned, repertoires were compared across blood and tumor or nodule tissue.

Through MiXCR, TCRdb re-clonotyped the PCR reads. Among 20,000 to 25,000 clones listed, around 21% were seen once. The CDR3 has 13 residues. Germline V lookup: CDR1 SGHTA, CDR2 FQGNSA. Trimming cost V 11 bases and J 8 bases; bases outside gene matches: 12. No patient received treatment before thyroid surgery. A note on this clone: What it recognizes is unknown.

General study results and limits: As reported, TCR beta diversity in blood and tumor was significantly higher in malignant thyroid tumors than in benign nodules.

V is TRBV7-2 and J is TRBJ2-7; 10 bases fit TRBD2. The TCR comes from a female donor with papillary thyroid cancer or a benign thyroid nodule (not recorded which). Some clones in this sample may be carry-over from other donors' samples. The sample comprised blood. CDR3 in amino acids: CARSLNSGRQQYF. The CDR3 coding sequence is TGTGCCCGAAGCTTAAATAGCGGGAGGCAGCAGTACTTC.